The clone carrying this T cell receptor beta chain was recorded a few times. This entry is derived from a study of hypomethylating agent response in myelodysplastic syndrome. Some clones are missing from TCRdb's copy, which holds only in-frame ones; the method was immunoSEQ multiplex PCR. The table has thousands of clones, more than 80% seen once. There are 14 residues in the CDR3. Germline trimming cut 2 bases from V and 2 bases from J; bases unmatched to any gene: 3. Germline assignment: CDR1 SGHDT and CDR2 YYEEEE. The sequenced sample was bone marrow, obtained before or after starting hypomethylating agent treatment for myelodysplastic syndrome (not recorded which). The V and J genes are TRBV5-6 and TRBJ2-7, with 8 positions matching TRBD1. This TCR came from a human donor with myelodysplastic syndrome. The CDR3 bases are TGTGCCAGCAGCTTAGTGGACAGGGCCTACGAGCAGTACTTC. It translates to CASSLVDRAYEQYF.